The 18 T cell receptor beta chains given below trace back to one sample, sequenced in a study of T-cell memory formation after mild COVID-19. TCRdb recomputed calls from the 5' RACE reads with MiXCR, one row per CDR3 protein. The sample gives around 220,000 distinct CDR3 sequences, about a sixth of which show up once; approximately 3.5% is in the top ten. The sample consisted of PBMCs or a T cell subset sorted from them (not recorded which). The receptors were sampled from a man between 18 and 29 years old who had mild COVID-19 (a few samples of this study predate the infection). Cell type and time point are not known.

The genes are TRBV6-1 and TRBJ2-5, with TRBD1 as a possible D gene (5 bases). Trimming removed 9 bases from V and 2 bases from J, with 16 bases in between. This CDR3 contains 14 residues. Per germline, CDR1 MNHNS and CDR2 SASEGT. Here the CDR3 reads CARGATGNQETQYF. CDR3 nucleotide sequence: TGTGCCAGAGGGGCAACCGGTAATCAAGAGACCCAGTACTTC.

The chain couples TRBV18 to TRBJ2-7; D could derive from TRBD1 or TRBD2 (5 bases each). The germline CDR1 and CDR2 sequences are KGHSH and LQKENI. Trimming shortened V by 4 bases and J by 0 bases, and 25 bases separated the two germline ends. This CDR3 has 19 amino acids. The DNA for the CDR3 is TGTGCCAGCTCACAATCTCCTCCCCTAACCGGGACGGTCTCCTACGAGCAGTACTTC. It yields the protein CASSQSPPLTGTVSYEQYF.

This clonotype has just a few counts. The CDR3 region is CASSLVSGYGYTF. Written as DNA, the CDR3 is TGTGCCAGCAGCTTAGTTTCCGGGTATGGCTACACCTTC. The chain links TRBV11-2 to TRBJ1-2; D gene unclear. Trimming shortened V by 1 base and J by 5 bases, and 8 bases separated the two germline ends. Germline V gene lookup returns CDR1 SGHAT and CDR2 FQNNGV. The CDR3 is 13 residues long.

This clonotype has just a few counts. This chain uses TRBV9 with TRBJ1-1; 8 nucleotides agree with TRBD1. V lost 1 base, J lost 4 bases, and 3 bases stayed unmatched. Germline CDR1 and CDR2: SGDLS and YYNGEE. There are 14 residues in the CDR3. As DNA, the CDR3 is TGTGCCAGCAGCGTAACAGGGGGGAGCACTGAAGCTTTCTTT. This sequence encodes CASSVTGGSTEAFF.

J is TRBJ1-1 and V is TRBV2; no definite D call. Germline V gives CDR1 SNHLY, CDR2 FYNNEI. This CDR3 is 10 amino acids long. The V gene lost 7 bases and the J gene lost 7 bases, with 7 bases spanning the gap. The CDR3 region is CASKDVEAFF. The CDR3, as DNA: TGTGCCAGCAAGGACGTTGAAGCTTTCTTT.

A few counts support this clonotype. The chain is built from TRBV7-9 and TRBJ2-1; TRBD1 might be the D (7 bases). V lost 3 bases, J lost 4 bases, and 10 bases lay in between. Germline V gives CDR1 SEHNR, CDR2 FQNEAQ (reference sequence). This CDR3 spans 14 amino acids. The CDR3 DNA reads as TGTGCCAGCAGCTTCAGGGGGGATTACAATGAGCAGTTCTTC. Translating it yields CASSFRGDYNEQFF.

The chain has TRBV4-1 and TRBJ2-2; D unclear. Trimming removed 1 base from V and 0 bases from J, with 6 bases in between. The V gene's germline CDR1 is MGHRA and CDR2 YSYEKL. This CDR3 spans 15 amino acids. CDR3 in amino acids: CASSQALANTGELFF. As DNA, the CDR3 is TGCGCCAGCAGCCAAGCCCTAGCGAACACCGGGGAGCTGTTTTTT.

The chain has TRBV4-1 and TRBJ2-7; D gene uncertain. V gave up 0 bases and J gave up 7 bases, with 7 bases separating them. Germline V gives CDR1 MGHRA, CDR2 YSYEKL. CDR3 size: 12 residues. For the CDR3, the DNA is TGCGCCAGCAGCCAAGATCTGGCAGAGCAGTACGTC. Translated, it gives CASSQDLAEQYV.

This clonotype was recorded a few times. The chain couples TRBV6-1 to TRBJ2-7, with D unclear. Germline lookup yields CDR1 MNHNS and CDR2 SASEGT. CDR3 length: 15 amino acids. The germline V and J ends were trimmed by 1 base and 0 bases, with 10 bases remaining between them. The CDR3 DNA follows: TGTGCCAGCAGTGAAGTAAGGGTCCCCTCCTACGAGCAGTACGTC. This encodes CASSEVRVPSYEQYV.

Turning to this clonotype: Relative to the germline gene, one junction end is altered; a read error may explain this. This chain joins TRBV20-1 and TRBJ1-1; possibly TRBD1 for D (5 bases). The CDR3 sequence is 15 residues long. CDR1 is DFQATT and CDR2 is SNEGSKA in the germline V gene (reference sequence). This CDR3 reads CSARDEGFLKTEAFF. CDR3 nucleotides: TGCAGTGCTAGAGACGAGGGGTTTTTGAAGACTGAAGCTTTCTTT.

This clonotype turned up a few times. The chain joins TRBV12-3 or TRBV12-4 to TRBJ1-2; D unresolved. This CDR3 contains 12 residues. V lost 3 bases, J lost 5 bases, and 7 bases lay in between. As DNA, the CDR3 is TGTGCCAGCAGTTTTAGGCAGTATGGCTACACCTTC. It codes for CASSFRQYGYTF.

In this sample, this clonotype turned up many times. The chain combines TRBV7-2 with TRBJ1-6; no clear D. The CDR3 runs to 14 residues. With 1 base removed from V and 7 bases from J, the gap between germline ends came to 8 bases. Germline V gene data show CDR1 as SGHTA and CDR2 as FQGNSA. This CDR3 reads CASSLGGSNSPLHF. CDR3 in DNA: TGTGCCAGCAGCTTAGGTGGCAGCAATTCACCCCTCCACTTT.

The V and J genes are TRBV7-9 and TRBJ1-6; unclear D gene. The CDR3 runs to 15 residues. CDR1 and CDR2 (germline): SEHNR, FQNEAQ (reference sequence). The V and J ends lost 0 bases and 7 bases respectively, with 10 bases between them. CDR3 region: CASSLALGVNSPLHF. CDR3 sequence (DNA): TGTGCCAGCAGCTTAGCGCTGGGAGTCAATTCACCCCTCCACTTT.

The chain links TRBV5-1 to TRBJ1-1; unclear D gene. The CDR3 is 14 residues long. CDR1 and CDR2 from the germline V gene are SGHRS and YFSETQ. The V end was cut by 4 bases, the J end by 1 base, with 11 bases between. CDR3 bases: TGCGCCAGCAGCCCCTGGACGGGGAACACTGAAGCTTTCTTT. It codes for CASSPWTGNTEAFF.

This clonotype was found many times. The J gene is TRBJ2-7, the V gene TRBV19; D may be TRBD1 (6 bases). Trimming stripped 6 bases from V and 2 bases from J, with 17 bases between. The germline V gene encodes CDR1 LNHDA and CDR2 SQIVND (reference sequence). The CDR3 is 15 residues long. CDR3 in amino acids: CASRTDSQLTYEQYF. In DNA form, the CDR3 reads TGTGCCAGTAGAACGGACAGCCAACTTACCTACGAGCAGTACTTC.

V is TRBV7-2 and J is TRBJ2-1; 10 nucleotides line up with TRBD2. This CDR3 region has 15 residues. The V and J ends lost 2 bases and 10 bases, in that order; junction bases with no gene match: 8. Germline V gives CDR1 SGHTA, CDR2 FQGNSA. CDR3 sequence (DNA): TGTGCCAGCAGCTTAATGAGCGGGGGGGCCGAGGAGCAGTTCTTC. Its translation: CASSLMSGGAEEQFF.

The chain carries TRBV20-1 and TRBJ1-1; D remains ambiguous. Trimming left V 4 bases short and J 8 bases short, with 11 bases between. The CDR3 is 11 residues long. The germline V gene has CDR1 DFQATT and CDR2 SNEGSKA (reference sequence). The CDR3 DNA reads TGCAGTGCTACAAGGGAAACCGAAGCTTTCTTT. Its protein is CSATRETEAFF.

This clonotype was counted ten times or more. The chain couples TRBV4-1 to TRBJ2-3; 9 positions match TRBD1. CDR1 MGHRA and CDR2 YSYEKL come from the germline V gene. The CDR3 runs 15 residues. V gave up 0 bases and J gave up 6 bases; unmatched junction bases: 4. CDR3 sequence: CASSQEGQGWDTQYF. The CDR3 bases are TGCGCCAGCAGCCAAGAGGGACAGGGATGGGATACGCAGTATTTT.